The 31 T cell receptor beta chains given below trace back to one sample, sequenced in a study of cytomegalovirus exposure and HLA in healthy donors. The PCR ran on 60 Vbeta and 13 Jbeta primers. Clones were read by immunoSEQ multiplex PCR, and TCRdb kept only the in-frame ones, dropping some. The sample consists of about 180,000 clones, 70% to 75% of them appearing once. The specimen was PBMCs. These receptors came from a male donor in good health and CMV-seronegative.

This chain links TRBV15 with TRBJ1-5; TRBD1 matches at 7 bases. The CDR3 sequence is 15 residues long. Germline trimming cut 8 bases from V and 7 bases from J; bases unmatched to any gene: 14. CDR1 and CDR2 from the germline V gene are LNHNV and YYDKDF (reference sequence). The CDR3 protein is CATEQRQGNGQPQHF. CDR3 DNA: TGTGCCACCGAACAGAGACAGGGCAATGGCCAGCCCCAGCATTTT.

V gene TRBV5-1 combines with J gene TRBJ1-2; D might be TRBD1 (6 bases). Germline V gives CDR1 SGHRS, CDR2 YFSETQ. V was shortened by 0 bases and J by 4 bases, with 10 bases between the two germline ends. This CDR3 spans 14 amino acids. This chain's CDR3 is CASSLGAGVYGYTF. In DNA form, the CDR3 reads TGCGCCAGCAGCTTGGGGGCAGGGGTCTATGGCTACACCTTC. Supplemented by reference TRBV5-1 and TRBJ1-2, the full variable domain reads KAGVTQTPRYLIKTRGQQVTLSCSPISGHRSVSWYQQTPGQGLQFLFEYFSETQRNKGNFPGRFSGRQFSNSRSEMNVSTLELGDSALYLCASSLGAGVYGYTFGSGTRLTVV.

The genes are TRBV27 and TRBJ1-2, with TRBD1 matching over 8 bases. This CDR3 is built from 16 residues. CDR1 is MNHEY and CDR2 is SMNVEV in the germline V gene (reference sequence). Losses at the gene ends were 6 bases for V and 8 bases for J; bases not matched to a gene: 17. This CDR3 is CASSDVATDRASGYTF. CDR3 sequence (DNA): TGTGCCAGCAGCGACGTGGCGACGGACAGGGCCAGCGGCTACACCTTC.

This clone was seen a single time. The chain couples TRBV25-1 to TRBJ2-7, with D hard to call. From germline, CDR1 is MGHDK and CDR2 SYGVNS. This CDR3 contains 17 residues. Trimming took off 1 base at V and 0 bases at J, with 16 bases between the two ends. The CDR3 region has the DNA TGTGCCAGCAGTGAATCTACCGAACGGCCTAGCTCCTACGAGCAGTACTTC. Amino acid sequence: CASSESTERPSSYEQYF.

V is TRBV29-1 and J is TRBJ2-7, with TRBD1 matching over 9 bases. CDR3 length: 12 residues. In germline, CDR1 is SQVTM, CDR2 ANQGSEA. V was pared by 7 bases and J by 3 bases, with 4 bases of the junction left unmatched. The CDR3 loop reads CSALGQGYEQYF. DNA of the CDR3: TGCAGCGCACTGGGACAGGGCTACGAGCAGTACTTC.

In this sample, this clone turned up a few times. It is likely a read error: a sequence one base away is far more abundant. Other DNA sequences in the sample encode the same CDR3. The V call is TRBV5-4, the J call TRBJ2-7; possibly TRBD2 for D (6 bases). The CDR3 runs 16 residues. Trimming removed 4 bases from V and 0 bases from J, with 17 bases in between. CDR1 and CDR2 (germline): SGHNT, YYREEE (reference sequence). The CDR3 DNA is TGTGCCAGCAGCCAAGCTGAAGGGACTGGCTCCTACGAGCAGTACTTC. It encodes CASSQAEGTGSYEQYF.

V is TRBV11-2 and J is TRBJ2-5; D possibly corresponds to TRBD1 (6 bases). Germline V gene lookup returns CDR1 SGHAT and CDR2 FQNNGV. Deletions cut 2 bases from V and 13 bases from J, with 17 bases between. The CDR3 length is 13 residues. CDR3 loop: CASSLSRTVGRYF. The CDR3 DNA reads TGTGCCAGCAGCTTATCCCGGACAGTCGGGCGGTACTTC.

V usage is TRBV7-6 and J usage is TRBJ1-1; tentatively, D is TRBD1 (5 bases). Trimming stripped 2 bases from V and 5 bases from J, with 12 bases between. The V gene's germline CDR1 is SGHVS and CDR2 FNYEAQ. The CDR3 runs to 14 residues. In DNA form, the CDR3 reads TGTGCCAGCAGCTTACAGGGAGGGGATACTGAAGCTTTCTTT. This sequence encodes CASSLQGGDTEAFF.

In DNA form, the CDR3 reads TGTGCCTGGAGTCCTCCAGGGGGGCTCGGGGGTCCACACAATCAGCCCCAGCATTTT. Amino acid sequence: CAWSPPGGLGGPHNQPQHF. V and J are TRBV30 and TRBJ1-5; 7 nucleotides agree with TRBD1. Germline trimming cut 2 bases from V and 3 bases from J; bases unmatched to any gene: 19. The CDR3 spans 19 residues. Germline lookup yields CDR1 GTSNPN and CDR2 SVGIG (reference sequence).

The V and J genes are TRBV6-5 and TRBJ2-5, with a weak D call TRBD2 (6 bases). CDR1 and CDR2 (germline): MNHEY, SVGAGI. V was trimmed by 6 bases and J by 4 bases, leaving 12 bases between them. CDR3 length: 13 amino acids. CDR3 nucleotides: TGTGCCAGCAGGCCCGGGACTCCAGAGACCCAGTACTTC. This translates into CASRPGTPETQYF.

V is TRBV10-3 and J is TRBJ2-2; the D gene is possibly TRBD1 (5 bases). V dropped 8 bases and J dropped 5 bases, with 9 bases sitting between them. Looked up from germline, CDR1 is ENHRY and CDR2 is SYGVKD. The CDR3 sequence is 12 residues long. The CDR3 reads CAIPGHTGELFF. The CDR3, as DNA: TGTGCCATCCCCGGACATACCGGGGAGCTGTTTTTT.

The chain carries TRBV19 and TRBJ1-3; D is undetermined. Per germline, CDR1 LNHDA and CDR2 SQIVND (reference sequence). The CDR3 contains 13 residues. Trimming cost V 7 bases and J 0 bases, with 7 bases left between them. CDR3 amino acids: CASTRISGNTIYF. The CDR3 DNA follows: TGTGCCAGTACCAGGATCTCTGGAAACACCATATATTTT.

The gene calls are TRBV28 and TRBJ2-5; possibly TRBD2 for D (5 bases). CDR1 is MDHEN, CDR2 SYDVKM, per germline. There are 13 residues in the CDR3. V lost 8 bases to trimming and J lost 5 bases, with 15 bases between them. The CDR3 loop reads CASALSPGETQYF. Here the CDR3 DNA reads TGTGCCAGCGCCTTATCCCCGGGGGAGACCCAGTACTTC.

As to this clone: Other DNA sequences in the sample encode the same CDR3. This chain connects TRBV9 to TRBJ2-7; the match to TRBD2 covers 9 bases. Germline CDR1 and CDR2: SGDLS and YYNGEE. J gave up 0 bases and V 0 bases, and 1 base lay outside the gene matches. This CDR3 is 15 amino acids long. CDR3 sequence: CASSVGAGGSYEQYF. The DNA for the CDR3 is TGTGCCAGCAGCGTAGGAGCGGGGGGCTCCTACGAGCAGTACTTC.

The chain combines TRBV5-6 with TRBJ2-7; TRBD1 is a possible D gene (6 bases). The germline V gene encodes CDR1 SGHDT and CDR2 YYEEEE. V was shortened by 3 bases and J by 4 bases, with 8 bases between the two germline ends. The CDR3 has 12 amino acids. In nucleotides, the CDR3 is TGTGCCAGCAGCTCGGGACAATACGAGCAGTACTTC. Its protein is CASSSGQYEQYF.

The rearrangement joins TRBV11-1 to TRBJ1-6; no clear D gene. The germline gives CDR1 SGHAT, CDR2 FQDESV (reference sequence). This CDR3 has 14 amino acids. Trimming cost V 3 bases and J 8 bases, with 11 bases left between them. The CDR3 bases are TGTGCCAGCAGCTTGGGGAGAGAACATTCACCCCTCCACTTT. Its protein product is CASSLGREHSPLHF.

The table lists this clone with a few counts. The chain recombines TRBV7-9 with TRBJ2-5; 7 bases agree with TRBD1. The CDR3 is 16 residues long. Germline V gene sequence: CDR1 SEHNR, CDR2 FQNEAQ (reference sequence). V lost 1 base, J lost 5 bases, and 10 bases stayed unmatched. CDR3 amino acids: CASSLGFSGGGETQYF. The DNA for the CDR3 is TGTGCCAGCAGCTTAGGATTTTCAGGGGGTGGCGAGACCCAGTACTTC.

This clone was seen once. Given the absence of the conserved phenylalanine or tryptophan at the CDR3 end, a read error is likely. J is TRBJ1-2 and V is TRBV27; weak D call: TRBD1 (5 bases). V lost 2 bases, J lost 3 bases, and 10 bases lay in between. CDR3 size: 14 residues. Germline V lookup: CDR1 MNHEY, CDR2 SMNVEV (reference sequence). CDR3 sequence reads: CASSLGANYYGYTL. For the CDR3, the DNA is TGTGCCAGCAGTTTAGGGGCTAACTACTATGGCTACACCCTC.

The chain carries TRBV6-5 and TRBJ1-1, with a possible D match to TRBD1 (5 bases). There are 16 residues in the CDR3. CDR1 MNHEY and CDR2 SVGAGI come from the germline V gene. Trimming removed 0 bases at V and 5 bases at J, with 16 bases between. Here the CDR3 reads CASSYSQAGPGTEAFF. CDR3 coding DNA: TGTGCCAGCAGTTACTCGCAGGCAGGGCCGGGTACTGAAGCTTTCTTT.

CDR3 region: CATDNTNTGELFF. The CDR3 nucleotides are TGCGCCACCGACAACACGAACACCGGGGAGCTGTTTTTT. This chain links TRBV10-2 with TRBJ2-2; D not resolved. The CDR3 length is 13 residues. Per the germline V gene, CDR1 is WSHSY and CDR2 is SAAADI. V lost 10 bases and J lost 0, with 9 bases in between.

The genes are TRBV6-5 and TRBJ2-3; D is uncertain. Trimming removed 0 bases from V and 1 base from J, with 8 bases in between. Looked up from germline, CDR1 is MNHEY and CDR2 is SVGAGI. The CDR3 consists of 15 residues. CDR3 region: CASSYSILGTDTQYF. DNA for the CDR3: TGTGCCAGCAGTTACTCGATCCTAGGCACAGATACGCAGTATTTT.

In its sample, this clone was seen a few times. V and J are TRBV10-1 and TRBJ2-3, with TRBD2 identical over 8 bases. Losses at the gene ends were 2 bases for V and 0 bases for J; bases not matched to a gene: 4. The CDR3 loop spans 16 amino acids. From germline, CDR1 is WNHNN and CDR2 SYGVQD (reference sequence). The CDR3 is CASSEGLATSTDTQYF. The CDR3 DNA reads as TGCGCCAGCAGTGAGGGACTAGCAACTAGCACAGATACGCAGTATTTT.

The chain uses TRBV6-1 and TRBJ1-2; the match to TRBD1 covers 8 bases. The germline V gene has CDR1 MNHNS and CDR2 SASEGT. Trimming took 8 bases from V and 8 from J; bases not matched to a gene: 10. CDR3 size: 13 residues. The CDR3 loop is CASVWDRMVGYTF. The CDR3 DNA reads TGTGCCAGCGTTTGGGACAGGATGGTCGGCTACACCTTC.

This chain uses TRBV5-4 with TRBJ2-7; TRBD2 is a possible D gene (5 bases). The CDR3 contains 15 residues. The V gene lost 0 bases and the J gene lost 2 bases, with 12 bases spanning the gap. Germline V gene lookup returns CDR1 SGHNT and CDR2 YYREEE (reference sequence). CDR3 nucleotides: TGTGCCAGCAGCTTGGCCGGAGGAACCGCCTACGAGCAGTACTTC. Protein: CASSLAGGTAYEQYF.

The rearrangement links TRBV5-4 to TRBJ2-5, with D possibly matching TRBD2 (5 bases). V gave up 2 bases and J gave up 2 bases, with 7 bases separating them. Germline V gene sequence: CDR1 SGHNT, CDR2 YYREEE (reference sequence). The length of the CDR3 is 13 residues. The CDR3 nucleotides are TGTGCCAGCAGCTTCGGGGTGCAAGAGACCCAGTACTTC. Translating it yields CASSFGVQETQYF. The complete variable domain, with remaining parts taken from reference TRBV5-4 and TRBJ2-5, reads ETGVTQSPTHLIKTRGQQVTLRCSSQSGHNTVSWYQQALGQGPQFIFQYYREEENGRGNFPPRFSGLQFPNYSSELNVNALELDDSALYLCASSFGVQETQYFGPGTRLLVL.

Written as DNA, the CDR3 is TGTGCCAGCAGGCCACCTGGGACTAGCGGGAGTGGTGAGCAGTTCTTC. This gives the protein CASRPPGTSGSGEQFF. The chain uses TRBV28 and TRBJ2-1; 14 bases align to TRBD2. The CDR3 spans 16 residues. Per germline, CDR1 MDHEN and CDR2 SYDVKM. J was trimmed by 9 bases and V by 6 bases; bases with no gene match: 10.

The rearrangement links TRBV28 to TRBJ2-1, with 11 bases fitting TRBD2. The CDR3 runs to 15 residues. V dropped 5 bases and J dropped 7; count of bases not matched to a gene: 7. Germline V gives CDR1 MDHEN, CDR2 SYDVKM. In DNA form, the CDR3 reads TGTGCCAGCAGTCGCCCGGGACTAGCGGTTAATGAGCAGTTCTTC. Translated, it gives CASSRPGLAVNEQFF.

The V gene is TRBV4-1, the J gene TRBJ2-5; 8 positions match TRBD1. The CDR3 runs to 15 residues. Germline assignment: CDR1 MGHRA and CDR2 YSYEKL. The ends lost 5 bases at V and 0 bases at J; junction bases unmatched: 5. This CDR3 is CASSYIQGDQETQYF. The CDR3, as DNA: TGCGCCAGCAGCTACATACAGGGGGACCAAGAGACCCAGTACTTC.

V usage is TRBV5-4 and J usage is TRBJ2-7; D perhaps matches TRBD2 (6 bases). Trimming left V 2 bases short and J 3 bases short, with 12 bases between. The CDR3 contains 14 residues. CDR1 is SGHNT and CDR2 is YYREEE in the germline V gene (reference sequence). This CDR3 reads CASSLNQGGYEQYF. CDR3 sequence (DNA): TGTGCCAGCAGCTTAAACCAGGGAGGCTACGAGCAGTACTTC. The variable domain in full, completed from reference TRBV5-4 and TRBJ2-7, reads ETGVTQSPTHLIKTRGQQVTLRCSSQSGHNTVSWYQQALGQGPQFIFQYYREEENGRGNFPPRFSGLQFPNYSSELNVNALELDDSALYLCASSLNQGGYEQYFGPGTRLTVT.

A single count supports this clone. This chain connects TRBV28 to TRBJ2-5; tentative D call: TRBD2 (6 bases). Germline lookup yields CDR1 MDHEN and CDR2 SYDVKM. V lost 7 bases to trimming and J lost 7 bases, with 19 bases between them. This CDR3 region has 14 residues. Here the CDR3 reads CASKLGLRDGTQYF. CDR3 bases: TGTGCCAGCAAGTTAGGGCTGCGGGATGGGACCCAGTACTTC.

This chain connects TRBV11-2 to TRBJ2-6, with unresolved D. Germline V lookup: CDR1 SGHAT, CDR2 FQNNGV. Trimming took off 0 bases at V and 4 bases at J, with 10 bases between the two ends. There are 16 residues in the CDR3. This CDR3 is CASSLELGAGANVLTF. The CDR3 region has the DNA TGTGCCAGCAGCTTAGAGCTGGGCGCCGGGGCCAACGTCCTGACTTTC.